This T cell receptor (beta chain) was captured by sequencing in a study of T cell responses to AZD1222 COVID-19 vaccine. Points from the study as a whole: Spike-specific TCR depth and breadth grew after two AZD1222 doses.

Concerning this clone: Its target is unknown.

The CDR3 has 13 residues. Germline CDR1 reads MNHEY; CDR2 reads SMNVEV (reference sequence). V was trimmed by 3 bases and J by 9 bases, leaving 12 bases between them. Profiled with immunoSEQ multiplex PCR; TCRdb holds only in-frame clones, not every one. Of about 160,000 clones in the sample, roughly nine tenths were seen once. The origin of this receptor is an adult in good health. Here the sequenced sample was peripheral blood, taken on day 0 of AZD1222 vaccination. This chain uses TRBV27 with TRBJ2-1, with D tentatively TRBD1 (6 bases). In nucleotides, the CDR3 is TGTGCCAGCAGTTTCCCCAGGGGCGGTGAGCAGTTCTTC. Translating it yields CASSFPRGGEQFF.